The subject of this entry is one T cell receptor (beta chain). The source of the sample is a study of blood T cell repertoires in COVID-19. Study summary: The United States, Italy and Spain were the sources of the acute and convalescent COVID-19 samples. Sample material is recorded as cDNA or gDNA derived from T cells, B-cell-depleted T cells, or PBMCs.

Original analysis: Counts of nucleated cells, estimated from reference gene primer amplification, were obtained. Some clones are missing from TCRdb's copy, which holds only in-frame ones; the method was immunoSEQ multiplex PCR. That table gives V, J and clone size, and the DNA gave D and trimming. The sample holds tens of thousands of clones, 79% seen once. CDR3 length: 15 residues. CDR1 is MRHNA and CDR2 is SNTAGT in the germline V gene. The junction had 3 bases not matched to a gene; V was cut back by 5 bases and J by 0 bases. The chain employs TRBV6-4 and TRBJ2-5; 10 bases align to TRBD1. The sample consisted of peripheral blood. The sequence came from a human donor in a cohort sampled during active COVID-19. CDR3 region: CASSRTGGNQETQYF. The CDR3 DNA reads as TGTGCCAGCAGTAGGACAGGGGGGAACCAAGAGACCCAGTACTTC.